The T cell receptor beta chain under discussion was sequenced for a study of T cells in Graves' hyperthyroidism and ophthalmopathy. V was clipped by 4 bases and J by 2 bases, with 12 bases between them. The CDR3 covers 14 residues. In germline, CDR1 is SGHRS, CDR2 YFSETQ. The table lists this clonotype with many counts. Researchers took RNA transcripts and amplified the TCR beta CDR3 regions from them. The HTBI primer set was used in a first-round RT-PCR of the TCR CDR3. One entry per CDR3 protein, called by TCRdb with MiXCR from the multiplex PCR reads. Of 190,000 or so distinct CDR3 sequences listed, roughly 18% are singletons. Hyperthyroidism had been newly diagnosed in patients aged 18 to 65, and its duration was under 2 months.

Sequenced input: blood. The TCR comes from a man aged 35-49 years with Graves' hyperthyroidism. V usage is TRBV5-1 and J usage is TRBJ1-2; D gene uncertain. The CDR3 coding sequence is TGCGCCAGCAGCATCTGGGCCGGGAACTATGGCTACACCTTC. As protein: CASSIWAGNYGYTF.